This TCR beta chain was observed in a study of blood T cell repertoires in COVID-19. Study as a whole: Collection of acute and convalescent COVID-19 samples took place in the United States, Italy and Spain.

Trimming took off 0 bases at V and 0 bases at J, with 11 bases between the two ends. The CDR3 totals 16 residues. In germline, CDR1 is SGHRS, CDR2 YFSETQ. Some clones are missing from TCRdb's copy, which holds only in-frame ones; the method was immunoSEQ multiplex PCR. The sample has 300,000 to 400,000 clones, 89% seen once. The chain employs TRBV5-1 and TRBJ2-3; D might be TRBD2 (5 bases). This clonotype originated in a woman in her 30s with COVID-19, enrolled during active disease. Sequencing input: peripheral blood. Written as DNA, the CDR3 is TGCGCCAGCAGCTTGGGAGGGCTTGATAGCACAGATACGCAGTATTTT. Translation gives CASSLGGLDSTDTQYF.